The present T cell receptor (beta chain) was sequenced within a study of OX40 agonist ivuxolimab in advanced cancers. Of note for this clone: Its antigen is not known.

Profiling relied on immunoSEQ multiplex PCR, and the TCRdb table lists in-frame clones only, not all of them. The repertoire includes around 80,000 clones, approximately 84% of them detected once, and roughly 6.6% sits in the top ten. Study-level findings and limits: Antigens targeted by the expanded peripheral T cells were not determined. Some of the lowest clonal expansion was seen in partial responders at 0.1-3.0 mg/kg.

The receptor was isolated from an adult with an advanced solid tumor such as melanoma, head and neck, liver or kidney cancer. Sequenced material: CD4+ or CD8+ T cells sorted from blood, taken in a trial of the OX40 agonist ivuxolimab.

CDR3 sequence reads: CSARPGRNEKLFF. The CDR3 DNA is TGCAGCGCTAGGCCGGGACGGAATGAAAAACTGTTTTTT. The chain links TRBV29-1 to TRBJ1-4; TRBD1 is a possible D gene (5 bases). This CDR3 has 13 residues. V lost 7 bases and J 5 bases, leaving 14 bases between the germline ends. Germline CDR1 reads SQVTM; CDR2 reads ANQGSEA.